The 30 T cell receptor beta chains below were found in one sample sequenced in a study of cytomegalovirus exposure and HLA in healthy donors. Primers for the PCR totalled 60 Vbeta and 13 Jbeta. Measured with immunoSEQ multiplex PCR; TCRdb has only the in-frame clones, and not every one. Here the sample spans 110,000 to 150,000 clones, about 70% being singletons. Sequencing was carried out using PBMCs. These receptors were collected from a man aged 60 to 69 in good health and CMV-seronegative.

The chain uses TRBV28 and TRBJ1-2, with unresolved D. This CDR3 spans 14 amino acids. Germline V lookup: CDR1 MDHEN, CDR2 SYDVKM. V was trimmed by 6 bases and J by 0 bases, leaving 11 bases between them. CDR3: CASRETVANYGYTF. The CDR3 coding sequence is TGTGCCAGCAGGGAGACCGTAGCTAACTATGGCTACACCTTC.

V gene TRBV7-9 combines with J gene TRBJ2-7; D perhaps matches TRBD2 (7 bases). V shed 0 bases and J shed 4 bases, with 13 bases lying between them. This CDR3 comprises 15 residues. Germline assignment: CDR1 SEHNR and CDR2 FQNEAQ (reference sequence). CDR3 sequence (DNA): TGTGCCAGCAGCTTAGCGCTAGGGGGGGGATACGAGCAGTACTTC. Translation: CASSLALGGGYEQYF.

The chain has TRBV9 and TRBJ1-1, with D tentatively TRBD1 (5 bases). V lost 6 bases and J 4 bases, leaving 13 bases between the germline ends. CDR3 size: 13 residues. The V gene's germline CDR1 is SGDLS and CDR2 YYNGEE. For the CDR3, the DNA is TGTGCCAGCACACGGGTCCAGGGCACTGAAGCTTTCTTT. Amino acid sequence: CASTRVQGTEAFF.

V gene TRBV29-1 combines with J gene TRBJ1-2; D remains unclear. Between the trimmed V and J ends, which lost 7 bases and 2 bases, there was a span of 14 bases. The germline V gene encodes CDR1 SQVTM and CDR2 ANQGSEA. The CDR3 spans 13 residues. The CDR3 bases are TGCAGCGCCGCGGGCGCCGCCAACTATGGCTACACCTTC. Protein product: CSAAGAANYGYTF.

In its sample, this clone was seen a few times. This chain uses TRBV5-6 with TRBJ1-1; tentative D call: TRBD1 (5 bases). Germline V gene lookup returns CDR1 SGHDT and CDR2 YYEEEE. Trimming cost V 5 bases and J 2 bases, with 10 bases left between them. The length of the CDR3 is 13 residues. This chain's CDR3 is CASSLTANTEAFF. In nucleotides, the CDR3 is TGTGCCAGCAGTTTGACAGCAAACACTGAAGCTTTCTTT.

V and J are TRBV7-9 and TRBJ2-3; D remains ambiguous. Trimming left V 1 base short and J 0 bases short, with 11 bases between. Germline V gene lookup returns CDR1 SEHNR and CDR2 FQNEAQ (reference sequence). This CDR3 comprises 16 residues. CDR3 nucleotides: TGTGCCAGCAGCTTAGTGCGACCGGGTAGCACAGATACGCAGTATTTT. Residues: CASSLVRPGSTDTQYF. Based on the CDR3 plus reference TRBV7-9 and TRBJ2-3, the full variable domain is DTGVSQNPRHKITKRGQNVTFRCDPISEHNRLYWYRQTLGQGPEFLTYFQNEAQLEKSRLLSDRFSAERPKGSFSTLEIQRTEQGDSAMYLCASSLVRPGSTDTQYFGPGTRLTVL.

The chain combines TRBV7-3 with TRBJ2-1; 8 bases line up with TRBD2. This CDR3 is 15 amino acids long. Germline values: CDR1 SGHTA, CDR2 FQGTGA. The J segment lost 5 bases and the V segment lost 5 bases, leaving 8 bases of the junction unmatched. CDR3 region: CASSVSLAANNEQFF. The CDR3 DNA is TGTGCCAGCAGCGTCTCACTAGCGGCCAACAATGAGCAGTTCTTC.

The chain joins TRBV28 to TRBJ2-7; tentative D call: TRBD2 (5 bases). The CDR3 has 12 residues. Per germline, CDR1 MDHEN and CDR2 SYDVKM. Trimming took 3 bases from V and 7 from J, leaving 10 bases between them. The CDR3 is CASSFGGSEQYF. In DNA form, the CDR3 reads TGTGCCAGCAGTTTCGGAGGATCGGAGCAGTACTTC.

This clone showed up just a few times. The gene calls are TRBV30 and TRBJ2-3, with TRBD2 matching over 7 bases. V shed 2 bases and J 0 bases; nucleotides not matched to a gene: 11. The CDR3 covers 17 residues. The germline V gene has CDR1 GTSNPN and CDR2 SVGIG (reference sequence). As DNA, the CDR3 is TGTGCCTGGAGTCTGACGCTGGGGGGGGGTAGCACAGATACGCAGTATTTT. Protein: CAWSLTLGGGSTDTQYF.

The CDR3 coding sequence is TGTGCCAGCAGTTCTATACCCGGGACAGGTATCTCTGGGGCCAACGTCCTGACTTTC. Translating gives CASSSIPGTGISGANVLTF. The chain carries TRBV27 and TRBJ2-6, with 8 bases aligning to TRBD1. V lost 4 bases and J lost 0; bases outside the gene matches: 11. The CDR3 has 19 residues. Germline V gene data show CDR1 as MNHEY and CDR2 as SMNVEV (reference sequence).

In DNA, the CDR3 is TGTGCCTCGACAAGAATCACAGGGTCCGGGGAGACCCAGTACTTC. Translating gives CASTRITGSGETQYF. This chain links TRBV30 with TRBJ2-5, with a possible D match to TRBD1 (6 bases). V was cut by 7 bases and J by 5 bases, with 23 bases left in between. Germline-derived CDR1 and CDR2 are GTSNPN and SVGIG (reference sequence). This CDR3 has 15 amino acids.

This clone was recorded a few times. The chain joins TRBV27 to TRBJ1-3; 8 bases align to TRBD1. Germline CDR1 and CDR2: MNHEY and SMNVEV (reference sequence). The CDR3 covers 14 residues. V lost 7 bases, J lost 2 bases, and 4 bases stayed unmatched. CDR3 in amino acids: CASMDREAGNTIYF. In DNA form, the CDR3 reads TGTGCCAGCATGGACAGGGAGGCTGGAAACACCATATATTTT.

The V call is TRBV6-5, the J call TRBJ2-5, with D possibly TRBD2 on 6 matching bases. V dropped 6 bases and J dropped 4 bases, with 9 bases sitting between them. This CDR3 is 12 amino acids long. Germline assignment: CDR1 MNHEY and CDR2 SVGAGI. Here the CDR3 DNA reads TGTGCCAGCAGCCGGGAGTTAGAGACCCAGTACTTC. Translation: CASSRELETQYF.

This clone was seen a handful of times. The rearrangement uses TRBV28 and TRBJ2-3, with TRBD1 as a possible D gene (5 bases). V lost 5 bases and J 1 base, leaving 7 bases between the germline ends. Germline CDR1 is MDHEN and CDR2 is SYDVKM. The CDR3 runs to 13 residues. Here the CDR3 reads CASSMTGTDTQYF. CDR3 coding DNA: TGTGCCAGCAGTATGACAGGCACAGATACGCAGTATTTT.

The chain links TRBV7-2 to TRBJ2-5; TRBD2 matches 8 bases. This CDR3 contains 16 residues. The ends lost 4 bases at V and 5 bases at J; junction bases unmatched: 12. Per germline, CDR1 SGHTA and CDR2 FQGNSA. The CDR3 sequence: CASSSRAAGASETQYF. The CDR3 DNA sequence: TGTGCCAGCAGCTCCCGTGCAGCGGGAGCTTCTGAGACCCAGTACTTC.

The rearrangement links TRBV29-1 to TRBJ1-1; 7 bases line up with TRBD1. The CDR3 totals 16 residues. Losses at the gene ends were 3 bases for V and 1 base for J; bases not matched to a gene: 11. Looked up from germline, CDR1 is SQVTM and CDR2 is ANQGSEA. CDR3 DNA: TGCAGCGTTGACAGGGGGGAAGGAGTAAGGAACACTGAAGCTTTCTTT. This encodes CSVDRGEGVRNTEAFF.

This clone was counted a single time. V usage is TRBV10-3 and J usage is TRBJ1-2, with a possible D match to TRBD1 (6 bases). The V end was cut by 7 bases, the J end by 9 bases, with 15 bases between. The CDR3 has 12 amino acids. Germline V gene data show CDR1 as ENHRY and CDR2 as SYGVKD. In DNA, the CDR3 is TGTGCCATCAACCGAGAGACAGGCAGCTACACCTTC. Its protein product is CAINRETGSYTF.

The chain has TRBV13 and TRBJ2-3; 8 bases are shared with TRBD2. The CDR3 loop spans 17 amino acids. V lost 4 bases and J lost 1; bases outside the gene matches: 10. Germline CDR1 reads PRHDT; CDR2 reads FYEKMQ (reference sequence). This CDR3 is CASSSIRPGGGTDTQYF. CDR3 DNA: TGTGCCAGCAGCTCGATTAGGCCGGGAGGGGGCACAGATACGCAGTATTTT.

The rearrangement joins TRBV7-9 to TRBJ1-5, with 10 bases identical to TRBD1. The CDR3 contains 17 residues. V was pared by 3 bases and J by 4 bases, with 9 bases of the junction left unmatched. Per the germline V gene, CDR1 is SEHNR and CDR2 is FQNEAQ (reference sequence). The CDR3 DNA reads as TGTGCCAGCAGCTTCTTAACCGGGACAGGGGAGAATCAGCCCCAGCATTTT. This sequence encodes CASSFLTGTGENQPQHF.

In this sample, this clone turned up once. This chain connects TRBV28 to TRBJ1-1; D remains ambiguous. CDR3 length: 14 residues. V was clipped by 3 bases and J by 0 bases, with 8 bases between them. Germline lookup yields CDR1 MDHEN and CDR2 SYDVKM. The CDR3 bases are TGTGCCAGCAGTTTCGACACCTTGAACACTGAAGCTTTCTTT. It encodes CASSFDTLNTEAFF.

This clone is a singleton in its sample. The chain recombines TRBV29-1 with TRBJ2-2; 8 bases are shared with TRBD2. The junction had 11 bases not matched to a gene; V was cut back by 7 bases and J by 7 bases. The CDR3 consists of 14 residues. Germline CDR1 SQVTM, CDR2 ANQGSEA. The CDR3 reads CSGGETSVHGELFF. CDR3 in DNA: TGCAGCGGTGGCGAGACTAGCGTCCACGGGGAGCTGTTTTTT.

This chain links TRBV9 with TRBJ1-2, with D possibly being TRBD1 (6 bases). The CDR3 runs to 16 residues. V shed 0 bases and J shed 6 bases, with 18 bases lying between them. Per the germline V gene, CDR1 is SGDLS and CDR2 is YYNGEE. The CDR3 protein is CASSVGEGGLEHGYTF. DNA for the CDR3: TGTGCCAGCAGCGTAGGGGAGGGGGGGCTGGAACATGGCTACACCTTC.

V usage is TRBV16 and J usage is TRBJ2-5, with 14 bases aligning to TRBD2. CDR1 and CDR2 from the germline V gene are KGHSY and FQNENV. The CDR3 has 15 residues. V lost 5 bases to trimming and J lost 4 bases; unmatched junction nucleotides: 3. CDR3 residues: CASSFGLAGGETQYF. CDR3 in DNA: TGTGCCAGCAGCTTTGGACTAGCGGGAGGAGAGACCCAGTACTTC.

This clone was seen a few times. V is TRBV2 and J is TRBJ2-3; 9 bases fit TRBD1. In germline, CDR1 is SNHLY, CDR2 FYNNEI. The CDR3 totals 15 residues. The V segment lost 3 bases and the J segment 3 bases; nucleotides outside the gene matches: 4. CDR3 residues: CASSDSTGGTDTQYF. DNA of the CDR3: TGTGCCAGCAGTGACTCGACAGGGGGGACAGATACGCAGTATTTT.

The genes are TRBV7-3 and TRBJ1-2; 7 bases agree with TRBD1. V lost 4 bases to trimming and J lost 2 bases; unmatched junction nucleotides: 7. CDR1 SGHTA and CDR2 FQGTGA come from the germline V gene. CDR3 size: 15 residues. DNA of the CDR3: TGTGCCAGCAGCTCGTACCGGGACAGAAACTATGGCTACACCTTC. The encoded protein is CASSSYRDRNYGYTF.

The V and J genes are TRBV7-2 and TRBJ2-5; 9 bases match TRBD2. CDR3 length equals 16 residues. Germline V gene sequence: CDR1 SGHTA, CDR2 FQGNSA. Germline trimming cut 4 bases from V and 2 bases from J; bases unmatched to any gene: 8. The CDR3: CASSSHSGSSQETQYF. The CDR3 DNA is TGTGCCAGCAGCTCCCATAGCGGGAGCTCTCAAGAGACCCAGTACTTC.

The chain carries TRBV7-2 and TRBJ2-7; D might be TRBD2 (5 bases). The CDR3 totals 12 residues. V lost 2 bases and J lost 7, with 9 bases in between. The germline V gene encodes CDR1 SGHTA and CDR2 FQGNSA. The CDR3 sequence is CASSLSRGEQYF. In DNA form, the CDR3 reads TGTGCCAGCAGCTTATCCCGGGGAGAGCAGTACTTC.

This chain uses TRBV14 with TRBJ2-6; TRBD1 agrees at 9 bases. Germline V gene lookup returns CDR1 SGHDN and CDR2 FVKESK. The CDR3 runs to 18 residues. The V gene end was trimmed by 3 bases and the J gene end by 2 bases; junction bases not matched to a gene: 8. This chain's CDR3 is CASSHPGTGLTGANVLTF. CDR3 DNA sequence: TGTGCCAGCAGCCATCCCGGGACAGGGTTAACTGGGGCCAACGTCCTGACTTTC.

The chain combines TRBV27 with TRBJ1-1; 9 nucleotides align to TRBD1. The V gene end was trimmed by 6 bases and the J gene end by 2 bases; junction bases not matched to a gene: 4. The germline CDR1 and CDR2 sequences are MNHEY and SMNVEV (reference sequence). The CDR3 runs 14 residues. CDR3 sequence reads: CASRVQGANTEAFF. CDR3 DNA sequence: TGTGCCAGCAGGGTACAGGGGGCAAACACTGAAGCTTTCTTT.

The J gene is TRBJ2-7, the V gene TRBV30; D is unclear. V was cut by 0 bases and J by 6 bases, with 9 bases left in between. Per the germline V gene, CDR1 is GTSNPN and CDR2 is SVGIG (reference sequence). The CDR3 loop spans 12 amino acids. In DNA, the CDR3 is TGTGCCTGGAGTGTACCCCCCAGCGAGCAGTACTTC. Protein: CAWSVPPSEQYF.